These 3 T cell receptor beta chains share one sample of origin, sequenced in a study of shared clonotypes between healthy human individuals. Profiling relied on immunoSEQ multiplex PCR, and the TCRdb table lists in-frame clones only, not all of them. The sample carries millions of clones, around nine tenths recorded once. The sequenced material came from naive CD4+ T cells sorted from blood. Specified subset: CD45RA+ positively selected. Every receptor here comes from a man between 18 and 29 years old in good health.

V gene TRBV11-2 combines with J gene TRBJ2-2; D is unresolved. Germline V CDR1 and CDR2: SGHAT, FQNNGV. Trimming left V 6 bases short and J 7 bases short, with 6 bases between. CDR3 length: 11 residues. The CDR3 bases are TGTGCCAGCAGGGCCCTCGGGGAGCTGTTTTTT. Translation: CASRALGELFF.

Points on this clone: This same CDR3 is encoded by further DNA sequences in the sample. The J gene is TRBJ2-5, the V gene TRBV30; D is undetermined. Trimming shortened V by 4 bases and J by 2 bases, and 5 bases separated the two germline ends. The germline V gene encodes CDR1 GTSNPN and CDR2 SVGIG (reference sequence). The CDR3 extends over 11 amino acids. Here the CDR3 reads CAWTRQETQYF. CDR3 sequence (DNA): TGTGCCTGGACGCGGCAAGAGACCCAGTACTTC.

This chain connects TRBV6-1 to TRBJ1-4; 7 nucleotides align to TRBD1. The CDR3 is 14 amino acids. Per germline, CDR1 MNHNS and CDR2 SASEGT. The junction had 5 bases not matched to a gene; V was cut back by 6 bases and J by 4 bases. Here the CDR3 reads CASRKGQLNEKLFF. The CDR3 DNA reads as TGTGCCAGCAGAAAGGGACAGCTTAATGAAAAACTGTTTTTT.